Following are 2 T cell receptor beta chains from one sample sequenced in a study of early T cells in non-severe SARS-CoV-2 infection. TCRdb reprocessed the 5' RACE reads with MiXCR, giving one entry per CDR3 protein. Here the sample spans some 45,000 distinct CDR3 sequences, roughly 4.2% being singletons. The sequenced material came from whole blood. Receptors originate from an adult who was a healthcare worker with PCR-confirmed SARS-CoV-2 infection or an uninfected control (not recorded which).

This clonotype was recorded many times. The J gene is TRBJ2-4, the V gene TRBV29-1; D is uncertain. The germline V gene has CDR1 SQVTM and CDR2 ANQGSEA. V lost 4 bases and J 8 bases, leaving 15 bases between the germline ends. CDR3 size: 13 residues. For the CDR3, the DNA is TGCAGCGTTGCCGGCACCCTTGAGGACATTCAGTACTTC. Its translation: CSVAGTLEDIQYF.

This sequence joins TRBV29-1 and TRBJ2-7; 8 nucleotides match TRBD1. The CDR3 extends over 12 amino acids. V was pared by 4 bases and J by 3 bases, with 2 bases of the junction left unmatched. Germline lookup yields CDR1 SQVTM and CDR2 ANQGSEA. The CDR3 here is CSVATGDYEQYF. The CDR3 bases are TGCAGCGTTGCGACAGGGGACTACGAGCAGTACTTC.